A selection of T cell receptor beta chains follows, all from one sample in a study of T-cell reconstitution after alpha-beta-depleted transplantation in children. Each CDR3 protein is one row after TCRdb ran MiXCR on the PCR reads. Of around 450,000 distinct CDR3 sequences listed, over 9.5% were seen once; the top ten hold around 2%. Here the sequenced sample was PBMCs, taken before TCRalphabeta/CD19-depleted stem cell transplant. The source of these receptors is a child aged 2 to 10 with inherited bone marrow failure, due to receive a stem cell transplant. Both conserved end residues are part of each CDR3. Each record gives: clone size, V gene, D gene, J gene, CDR3 length, CDR3 DNA, CDR3 protein. A D gene is named only where the DNA matches it firmly. Only part of the rows carry a size: once, few, many, or a class if the clone is expanded.

clone_size: few
v_call: TRBV19
d_call: .
j_call: TRBJ1-3
cdr3_length: 12
cdr3_nt: TGTGCCAGTATCGGCGGTGGAAACACCATATATTTT
cdr3_aa: CASIGGGNTIYF

clone_size: .
v_call: TRBV4-3
d_call: .
j_call: TRBJ2-5
cdr3_length: 17
cdr3_nt: TGCGCCAGCAGCCAAGATAGTTTTAGCAGGGGAAAAGAGACCCAGTACTTC
cdr3_aa: CASSQDSFSRGKETQYF

clone_size: many
v_call: TRBV9
d_call: TRBD1
j_call: TRBJ1-4
cdr3_length: 16
cdr3_nt: TGTGCCAGCAGCTCTCGGGACAGGGGCGATAATGAAAAACTGTTTTTT
cdr3_aa: CASSSRDRGDNEKLFF

clone_size: many
v_call: TRBV7-2
d_call: .
j_call: TRBJ1-1
cdr3_length: 16
cdr3_nt: TGTGCCAGCAGCTTAGTATTAGGGGGATGGGGCACTGAAGCTTTCTTT
cdr3_aa: CASSLVLGGWGTEAFF

clone_size: many
v_call: TRBV5-6
d_call: TRBD1
j_call: TRBJ1-2
cdr3_length: 14
cdr3_nt: TGTGCCAGCCGCCCTTTGGACAGGGTGGATGGCTACACCTTC
cdr3_aa: CASRPLDRVDGYTF

clone_size: many
v_call: TRBV29-1
d_call: .
j_call: TRBJ1-2
cdr3_length: 12
cdr3_nt: TGCAGCGTTGAGGGGAACTACTATGGCTACACCTTC
cdr3_aa: CSVEGNYYGYTF

clone_size: many
v_call: TRBV6-5
d_call: .
j_call: TRBJ2-5
cdr3_length: 15
cdr3_nt: TGTGCCAGCAGTTACTCGGCGCCACCGACGGGGACCCAGTACTTC
cdr3_aa: CASSYSAPPTGTQYF

clone_size: many
v_call: TRBV4-3
d_call: TRBD1
j_call: TRBJ1-5
cdr3_length: 16
cdr3_nt: TGCGCCAGCAGCCAAGGCTGGACAGGGAGCAATCAGCCCCAGCATTTT
cdr3_aa: CASSQGWTGSNQPQHF

clone_size: many
v_call: TRBV5-1
d_call: .
j_call: TRBJ1-6
cdr3_length: 16
cdr3_nt: TGCGCCAGCAGCTTGGGCCACGGGACGACTCATTCACCCCTCCACTTT
cdr3_aa: CASSLGHGTTHSPLHF

clone_size: .
v_call: TRBV19
d_call: TRBD2
j_call: TRBJ2-2
cdr3_length: 19
cdr3_nt: TGTGCCAGTAGTATCCCCTCGGGACTAGTTCTGGCGGACACCGGGGAGCTGTTTTTT
cdr3_aa: CASSIPSGLVLADTGELFF

clone_size: many
v_call: TRBV7-2
d_call: .
j_call: TRBJ2-1
cdr3_length: 16
cdr3_nt: TGTGCCAGCAGCGCCCTCCCTCGGACATATTACAATGAGCAGTTCTTC
cdr3_aa: CASSALPRTYYNEQFF

clone_size: many
v_call: TRBV20-1
d_call: .
j_call: TRBJ2-3
cdr3_length: 14
cdr3_nt: TGCAGCCTAGACACAGGGATGAACACAGATACGCAGTATTTT
cdr3_aa: CSLDTGMNTDTQYF

clone_size: .
v_call: TRBV12-3/TRBV12-4
d_call: .
j_call: TRBJ2-3
cdr3_length: 15
cdr3_nt: TGTGCCAGCAGTCCAGGGGCTAGGGGTCCTCATACGCAGTATTTT
cdr3_aa: CASSPGARGPHTQYF

clone_size: .
v_call: TRBV7-2
d_call: .
j_call: TRBJ2-7
cdr3_length: 15
cdr3_nt: TGTGCCAGCAGCTTTTTTGCTAGCTTCTCCTACGAGCAGTACTTC
cdr3_aa: CASSFFASFSYEQYF

clone_size: many
v_call: TRBV7-9
d_call: TRBD2
j_call: TRBJ2-7
cdr3_length: 16
cdr3_nt: TGTGCCAGCAGTCCACCAGGGACTAGCGGTTCCTACGAGCAGTACTTC
cdr3_aa: CASSPPGTSGSYEQYF

clone_size: many
v_call: TRBV6-1
d_call: .
j_call: TRBJ1-1
cdr3_length: 16
cdr3_nt: TGTGCCAGCAGACTTGGATTTTCGGACATGCACACTGAAGCTTTCTTT
cdr3_aa: CASRLGFSDMHTEAFF

clone_size: few
v_call: TRBV12-3/TRBV12-4
d_call: .
j_call: TRBJ2-1
cdr3_length: 13
cdr3_nt: TGTGCCAGCAGTCTCTGGCGGGACAATGAGCAGTTCTTC
cdr3_aa: CASSLWRDNEQFF

clone_size: many
v_call: TRBV5-6
d_call: .
j_call: TRBJ2-5
cdr3_length: 14
cdr3_nt: TGTGCCAGCAGCCCAGACCAGGTAGGGGAGACCCAGTACTTC
cdr3_aa: CASSPDQVGETQYF

clone_size: many
v_call: TRBV12-3/TRBV12-4
d_call: .
j_call: TRBJ1-1
cdr3_length: 12
cdr3_nt: TGTGCCAGCACGGGGGACACCGAGCAAGCTTTCTTT
cdr3_aa: CASTGDTEQAFF

clone_size: .
v_call: TRBV4-1
d_call: TRBD2
j_call: TRBJ2-1
cdr3_length: 15
cdr3_nt: TGCGCCAGCAGCCAGTTTAGCGGGGTTTACAATGAGCAGTTCTTC
cdr3_aa: CASSQFSGVYNEQFF

clone_size: many
v_call: TRBV20-1
d_call: .
j_call: TRBJ2-7
cdr3_length: 13
cdr3_nt: TGCAGTGCTTCAGGGGGGAGAAGCGACGAGCAGTACTTC
cdr3_aa: CSASGGRSDEQYF

clone_size: few
v_call: TRBV11-3
d_call: TRBD2
j_call: TRBJ2-1
cdr3_length: 15
cdr3_nt: TGTGCCAGCAGCAAGGGACTAGCGGGAGTTCTTGAGCAGTTCTTC
cdr3_aa: CASSKGLAGVLEQFF

clone_size: .
v_call: TRBV4-3
d_call: .
j_call: TRBJ2-5
cdr3_length: 16
cdr3_nt: TGCGCCAGCAGCCAAGATTGGGCGAGGGGGAAAGAGACCCAGTACTTC
cdr3_aa: CASSQDWARGKETQYF

clone_size: .
v_call: TRBV5-1
d_call: TRBD1
j_call: TRBJ1-5
cdr3_length: 17
cdr3_nt: TGCGCCAGCAGCTTGGACCCCAGGGGGCGAAATGGTCAGCCCCAGCATTTT
cdr3_aa: CASSLDPRGRNGQPQHF

clone_size: many
v_call: TRBV15
d_call: TRBD2
j_call: TRBJ2-2
cdr3_length: 17
cdr3_nt: TGTGCCACCAGCAGTGCACCTAGCGGGAGGGGGACCGGGGAGCTGTTTTTT
cdr3_aa: CATSSAPSGRGTGELFF

clone_size: .
v_call: TRBV6-5
d_call: .
j_call: TRBJ1-2
cdr3_length: 16
cdr3_nt: TGTGCCAGCAGTTACTCGAAGTATCTTTTAGTTCGTGGCTACACCTTC
cdr3_aa: CASSYSKYLLVRGYTF

clone_size: few
v_call: TRBV5-6
d_call: .
j_call: TRBJ2-7
cdr3_length: 14
cdr3_nt: TGTGCCAGCAGCTTCCAGGTGGTGCTCTACGAGCAGTACTTC
cdr3_aa: CASSFQVVLYEQYF